This T cell receptor (beta chain) was recorded in a study of post-analysis software for immune sequencing data. Background on the study: Secondary progressive, relapsing-remitting and progressive-relapsing multiple sclerosis were among the included disease courses.

The authors incorporated unique molecular identifiers into the TCR beta cDNA libraries. TCRdb independently ran MiXCR on the PCR reads; one entry per CDR3 protein. The sample includes 750,000 to 950,000 distinct CDR3 sequences, around 42% of them seen just once. V lost 0 bases to trimming and J lost 3 bases, with 16 bases between them. This CDR3 comprises 16 residues. In germline, CDR1 is DFQATT, CDR2 SNEGSKA (reference sequence). Study-wide points: For normalized Chao1 diversity, multiple sclerosis patients scored significantly lower than controls did. Roughly five TRBV segments occurring more often in patients than controls included TRBV5-6, TRBV5-1 and TRBV20-1.

Of note for this clonotype: Its antigen is as yet unknown.

The sequenced sample was blood. The rearrangement links TRBV20-1 to TRBJ2-3; TRBD2 might be the D (5 bases). The receptor's source is a girl between 5 and 17 years old with multiple sclerosis. In DNA, the CDR3 is TGCAGTGCTAGAGATGTTGGGCGGGTGCTTACAGATACGCAGTATTTT. Translated: CSARDVGRVLTDTQYF.